Included here is one T cell receptor (beta chain) sequence, with context. This CDR3 comprises 13 residues. Germline V gene sequence: CDR1 LNHDA, CDR2 SQIVND (reference sequence). V was clipped by 5 bases and J by 10 bases, with 17 bases between them. The data derive from a study of blood T cell repertoires in COVID-19. As for the study in general: Samples taken during acute and convalescent COVID-19 were collected in the United States, Italy and Spain.

Source study methods: Reference gene primer amplification gave estimated nucleated cell counts. Assay used: immunoSEQ multiplex PCR; TCRdb lists only in-frame clones, some missing. V, J and clone size were drawn from that table, and D and trimming were deduced from the DNA. The profile shows almost 400,000 clones, approximately 88% of them singletons. Sequencing used PBMCs or T cells enriched from blood (not recorded which). The V gene is TRBV19, the J gene TRBJ1-1; D gene ambiguous. This sequence originates from a woman in her 30s with acute COVID-19. The DNA for the CDR3 is TGTGCCAGTAGTCAAACTCCCCTTCTCGGAGCTTTCTTT. It is translated as CASSQTPLLGAFF. The full variable domain, in which reference TRBV19 and TRBJ1-1 provide the parts outside the CDR3, is DGGITQSPKYLFRKEGQNVTLSCEQNLNHDAMYWYRQDPGQGLRLIYYSQIVNDFQKGDIAEGYSVSREKKESFPLTVTSAQKNPTAFYLCASSQTPLLGAFFGQGTRLTVV.